The entry that follows covers one T cell receptor beta chain sequence. What it binds is unknown. The data were obtained in a study of T cells in tumors after PD-1 blockade. Study details: A subset received ongoing vismodegib 150 mg daily alongside anti-PD-1 therapy. General study points: Clonal replacement appeared only between pre- and post-treatment samples. Blood contained roughly 43% of the tumor's TCR clonotypes.

TCRdb keeps only in-frame clones here, not all; method: immunoSEQ multiplex PCR. The sample records some 1,800 clones, 75% being singletons. Trimming shortened V by 10 bases and J by 1 base, and 8 bases separated the two germline ends. There are 13 residues in the CDR3. Germline CDR1 reads MNHEY; CDR2 reads SMNVEV (reference sequence). The sample in question was tumor tissue, obtained after anti-PD-1 treatment. This TCR came from a human donor with basal cell carcinoma. The chain carries TRBV27 and TRBJ1-6; D uncertain. CDR3 nucleotide sequence: TGTGCCACGGCCGGGTCCTATAATTCACCCCTCCACTTT. It codes for CATAGSYNSPLHF.